A selection of T cell receptor beta chains follows, all from one sample in a study of blood T cell repertoires in COVID-19. Generated by immunoSEQ multiplex PCR, the TCRdb table keeps only in-frame clones and is missing some. The sample has roughly 340,000 clones; 85% to 90% are singletons. Material: PBMCs or T cells enriched from blood (not recorded which). The receptors here all came from a man younger than 30 who had recovered from COVID-19. Each CDR3 is given with its conserved first and last residue. A D gene is named only where the DNA matches it firmly. Clone size appears in some rows only: once, few, many, or a class for an expanded clone.

d_gene,abundance,j_gene,v_gene,CDR3aa,CDR3nt
.,.,TRBJ2-2,TRBV5-4,CASSGGARRYTGELFF,TGTGCCAGCAGCGGCGGCGCGCGAAGATATACCGGGGAGCTGTTTTTT
TRBD1,.,TRBJ2-6,TRBV18,CASSPGTGTSGANVLTF,TGTGCCAGCTCACCAGGGACAGGGACCTCTGGGGCCAACGTCCTGACTTTC
.,.,TRBJ2-3,TRBV24-1,CATSDQDGKGTDTQYF,TGTGCCACCAGTGACCAGGACGGGAAAGGCACAGATACGCAGTATTTT
.,once,TRBJ2-1,TRBV7-9,CASSLNRAWFF,TGTGCCAGCAGCTTAAACAGGGCGTGGTTCTTC
.,.,TRBJ2-6,TRBV5-6,CASSLLGASGANVLTF,TGTGCCAGCAGCTTGTTGGGGGCTTCTGGGGCCAACGTCCTGACTTTC
.,.,TRBJ1-1,TRBV12-3/TRBV12-4,CASSSRVTEAFF,TGTGCCAGCAGTTCCCGTGTCACTGAAGCTTTCTTT
.,many,TRBJ1-1,TRBV28,CASSFQVDTEAFF,TGTGCCAGCAGTTTTCAGGTTGACACTGAAGCTTTCTTT
TRBD2,.,TRBJ2-7,TRBV3-1/TRBV3-2,CASSPSGGSSYEQYF,TGTGCCAGCAGCCCCAGCGGGGGGAGCTCCTACGAGCAGTACTTC
TRBD2,.,TRBJ2-1,TRBV24-1,CATSDPRGSNEQFF,TGTGCCACCAGTGACCCGCGGGGGAGCAATGAGCAGTTCTTC
.,.,TRBJ1-2,TRBV19,CASSRVPSPGGYTF,TGTGCCAGTAGTCGGGTTCCTTCCCCGGGAGGCTACACCTTC
.,.,TRBJ1-3,TRBV9,CASSVRGTDGNTIYF,TGTGCCAGCAGCGTCCGCGGGACGGATGGAAACACCATATATTTT
.,once,TRBJ2-1,TRBV19,CASSIDGGGGLYNEQFF,TGTGCCAGTAGTATAGACGGCGGAGGTGGCCTCTACAATGAGCAGTTCTTC
.,.,TRBJ1-5,TRBV28,CASSFSGLRNQPQHF,TGTGCCAGCAGTTTCTCCGGTCTCCGGAATCAGCCCCAGCATTTT
.,once,TRBJ1-5,TRBV6-6,CASSPGSGSPSNQPQHF,TGTGCCAGCAGTCCCGGGTCGGGTAGTCCCTCAAATCAGCCCCAGCATTTT
TRBD1,once,TRBJ2-7,TRBV7-8,CASSFMDRTSYEQYF,TGTGCCAGCAGCTTCATGGACAGGACGTCCTACGAGCAGTACTTC
TRBD1,.,TRBJ2-7,TRBV12-3/TRBV12-4,CASRQQGNDEQYF,TGTGCCAGCAGACAACAGGGGAATGACGAGCAGTACTTC
TRBD1,.,TRBJ1-3,TRBV6-1,CASSEKGARKNTIYF,TGTGCCAGCAGTGAAAAGGGGGCGCGAAAAAACACCATATATTTT
.,once,TRBJ1-6,TRBV3-1/TRBV3-2,CASNTANSPLHF,TGTGCCAGCAACACCGCTAATTCACCCCTCCACTTT
TRBD2,.,TRBJ2-1,TRBV29-1,CSTEGGSGKSYNEQFF,TGCAGCACCGAGGGTGGTAGCGGGAAATCCTACAATGAGCAGTTCTTC
TRBD1,once,TRBJ1-5,TRBV6-1,CASSEEVPGGQPQHF,TGTGCCAGCAGTGAAGAGGTCCCAGGGGGTCAGCCCCAGCATTTT
TRBD2,.,TRBJ2-7,TRBV11-2,CASSLDGGAPYEQYF,TGTGCCAGCAGCTTAGACGGGGGGGCTCCCTACGAGCAGTACTTC
.,.,TRBJ1-5,TRBV21-1,CAINYKVDRVNYQPQHF,TGTGCCATCAATTACAAGGTCGACAGGGTTAACTATCAGCCCCAGCATTTT
.,.,TRBJ2-1,TRBV30,CATGSYNEQFF,TGTGCAACGGGGAGCTACAATGAGCAGTTCTTC